This section outlines one T cell receptor beta chain sequence together with its context. Its cognate antigen is unknown. The method was immunoSEQ multiplex PCR; TCRdb's version includes in-frame clones alone and lacks a portion of them. Of 25,000 to 35,000 clones listed, over 80% are singletons. These data belong to a study of vaccination effects on CD4 cells after COVID-19. ViraFEST assay sequencing came after antigen-specific CD4+ T cells were expanded with viral peptide pools. The culture ran for approximately 10 days, and then CD4+ T cells were isolated. Each participant received a vaccine that was either BNT162b2 or mRNA-1273, given as two doses. Negative nucleocapsid antibody tests before and after vaccination confirmed no previous SARS-CoV-2 infection. Half the medium was swapped for IL-2 medium on days 3 and 7. Study outcomes and limitations: Convalescent patients were few in the study, and early post-infection timepoints were absent.

The CDR3 covers 15 residues. Per the germline V gene, CDR1 is SGHTA and CDR2 is FQGNSA. After removal of 3 bases from V and 5 bases from J, the junction contained 4 bases not matched to a gene. The material sequenced was CD4+ T cells from PBMCs cultured with SARS-CoV-2 spike peptides, taken after COVID-19 vaccination. The sequence derives from a human donor who received a COVID-19 vaccine. Some clones in this sample may be carry-over from other donors' samples. The chain combines TRBV7-2 with TRBJ2-3; 11 nucleotides line up with TRBD2. The DNA of the CDR3 is TGTGCCAGCAGCTTTAGCGGGGGGGCGATAGATACGCAGTATTTT. It encodes CASSFSGGAIDTQYF.